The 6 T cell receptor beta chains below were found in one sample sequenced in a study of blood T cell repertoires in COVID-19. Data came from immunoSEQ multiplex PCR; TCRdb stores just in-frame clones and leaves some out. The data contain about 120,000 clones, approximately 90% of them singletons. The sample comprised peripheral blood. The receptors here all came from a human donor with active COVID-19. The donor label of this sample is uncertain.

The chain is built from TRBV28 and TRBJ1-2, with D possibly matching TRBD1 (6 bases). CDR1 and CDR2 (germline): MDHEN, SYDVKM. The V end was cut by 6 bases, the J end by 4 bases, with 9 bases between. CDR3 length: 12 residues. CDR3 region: CASRTGFYGYTF. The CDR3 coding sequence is TGTGCCAGCAGAACAGGGTTCTATGGCTACACCTTC.

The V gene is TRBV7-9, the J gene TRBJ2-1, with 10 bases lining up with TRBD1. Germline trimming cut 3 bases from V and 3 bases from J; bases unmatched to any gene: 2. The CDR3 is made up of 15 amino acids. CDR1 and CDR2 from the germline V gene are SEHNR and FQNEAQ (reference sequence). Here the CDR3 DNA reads TGTGCCAGCAGCTTTCGGACAGGGGGCTACAATGAGCAGTTCTTC. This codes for CASSFRTGGYNEQFF.

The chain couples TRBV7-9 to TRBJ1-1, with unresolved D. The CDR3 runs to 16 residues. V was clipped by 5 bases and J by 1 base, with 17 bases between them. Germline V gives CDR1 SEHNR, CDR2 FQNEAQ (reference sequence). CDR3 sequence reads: CASSVTTPAGNTEAFF. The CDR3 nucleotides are TGTGCCAGCAGCGTAACGACACCGGCTGGGAACACTGAAGCTTTCTTT.

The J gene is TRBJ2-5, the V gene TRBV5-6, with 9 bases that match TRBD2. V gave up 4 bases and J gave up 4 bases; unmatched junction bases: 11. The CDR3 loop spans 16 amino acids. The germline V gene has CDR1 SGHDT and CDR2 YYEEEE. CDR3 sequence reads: CASSVGPSSGAETQYF. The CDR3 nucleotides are TGTGCCAGCAGCGTGGGCCCGTCTAGCGGGGCAGAGACCCAGTACTTC.

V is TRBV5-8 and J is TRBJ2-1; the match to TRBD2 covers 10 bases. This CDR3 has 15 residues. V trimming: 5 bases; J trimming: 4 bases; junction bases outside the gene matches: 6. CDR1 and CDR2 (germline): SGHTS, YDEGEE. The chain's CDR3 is CASSHSGGAYNEQFF. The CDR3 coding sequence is TGTGCCAGCAGTCACAGCGGGGGGGCGTACAATGAGCAGTTCTTC. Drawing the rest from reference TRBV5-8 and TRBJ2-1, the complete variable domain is EAGVTQSPTHLIKTRGQQATLRCSPISGHTSVYWYQQALGLGLQFLLWYDEGEERNRGNFPPRFSGRQFPNYSSELNVNALELEDSALYLCASSHSGGAYNEQFFGPGTRLTVL.

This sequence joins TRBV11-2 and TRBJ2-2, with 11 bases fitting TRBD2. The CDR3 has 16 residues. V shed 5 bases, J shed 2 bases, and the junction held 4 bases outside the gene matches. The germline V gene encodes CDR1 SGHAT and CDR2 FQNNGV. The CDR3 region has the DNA TGTGCCAGCAGCGGACTAGCGGGTGATAACACCGGGGAGCTGTTTTTT. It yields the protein CASSGLAGDNTGELFF.